These 32 T cell receptor beta chains were all obtained from the same sample, sequenced in a study of cytomegalovirus exposure and HLA in healthy donors. Data came from immunoSEQ multiplex PCR; TCRdb stores just in-frame clones and leaves some out. The sample holds some 140,000 clones, 86% seen once. The specimen sequenced was PBMCs. Every receptor here comes from a man between 18 and 29 years old in good health and CMV-seronegative.

The CDR3 here is CASSERTGDYNEQFF. The CDR3, as DNA: TGTGCCAGCAGTGAAAGGACAGGGGACTACAATGAGCAGTTCTTC. V gene TRBV6-1 combines with J gene TRBJ2-1; 9 bases fit TRBD1. CDR3 length: 15 residues. From germline, CDR1 is MNHNS and CDR2 SASEGT. J gave up 3 bases and V 2 bases, and 2 bases lay outside the gene matches.

The chain combines TRBV18 with TRBJ2-1; 7 bases fit TRBD2. Germline-derived CDR1 and CDR2 are KGHSH and LQKENI. J lost 0 bases, V lost 6 bases, and 8 bases had no gene match. The CDR3 has 16 amino acids. As DNA, the CDR3 is TGTGCCAGCTCGCCAAAGGGGACTACCTCCTACAATGAGCAGTTCTTC. Protein product: CASSPKGTTSYNEQFF.

V and J are TRBV9 and TRBJ2-7, with D possibly matching TRBD1 (6 bases). Trimming removed 0 bases from V and 3 bases from J, with 10 bases in between. The CDR3 has 14 amino acids. Germline CDR1 SGDLS, CDR2 YYNGEE. CDR3 sequence reads: CASSVASQGYEQYF. The CDR3 bases are TGTGCCAGCAGCGTAGCTTCACAGGGCTACGAGCAGTACTTC.

The chain uses TRBV7-6 and TRBJ1-4; tentative D call: TRBD1 (6 bases). V lost 1 base and J 6 bases, leaving 12 bases between the germline ends. The germline CDR1 and CDR2 sequences are SGHVS and FNYEAQ. This CDR3 is 15 amino acids long. The CDR3 reads CASSLGNRVDEKLFF. Here the CDR3 DNA reads TGTGCCAGCAGCTTAGGGAACAGGGTTGATGAAAAACTGTTTTTT. The full variable domain, completed using reference TRBV7-6 and TRBJ1-4, is GAGVSQSPRYKVTKRGQDVALRCDPISGHVSLYWYRQALGQGPEFLTYFNYEAQQDKSGLPNDRFSAERPEGSISTLTIQRTEQRDSAMYRCASSLGNRVDEKLFFGSGTQLSVL.

V usage is TRBV28 and J usage is TRBJ1-4; D gene uncertain. The length of the CDR3 is 15 residues. Germline CDR1 MDHEN, CDR2 SYDVKM. The V end lost 3 bases, the J end lost 0 bases, and 8 bases lay between the germline ends. The CDR3 coding sequence is TGTGCCAGCAGTTTCTGGGCCGCAACTAATGAAAAACTGTTTTTT. As protein: CASSFWAATNEKLFF.

This chain uses TRBV5-1 with TRBJ2-7; 10 positions match TRBD1. The V gene end was trimmed by 5 bases and the J gene end by 5 bases; junction bases not matched to a gene: 7. The CDR3 contains 14 residues. Germline CDR1 and CDR2: SGHRS and YFSETQ. The CDR3 reads CASRTGGAGDEQYF. CDR3 in DNA: TGCGCCAGCAGGACAGGGGGCGCCGGTGACGAGCAGTACTTC.

The chain employs TRBV10-3 and TRBJ2-7; D is possibly TRBD1 (5 bases). Germline lookup yields CDR1 ENHRY and CDR2 SYGVKD. The CDR3 spans 16 residues. The V end lost 0 bases, the J end lost 3 bases, and 15 bases lay between the germline ends. CDR3 sequence reads: CAISESGPGNYYEQYF. The CDR3 coding sequence is TGTGCCATCAGTGAGTCGGGCCCAGGGAACTACTACGAGCAGTACTTC.

This clone was detected only a few times. The V and J genes are TRBV15 and TRBJ1-5; D is possibly TRBD1 (5 bases). The CDR3 loop spans 12 amino acids. CDR1 is LNHNV and CDR2 is YYDKDF in the germline V gene (reference sequence). In nucleotides, the CDR3 is TGTGGAGCGGGGGATGGTGATCAGCCCCAGCATTTT. Amino acids: CGAGDGDQPQHF.

The gene calls are TRBV5-1 and TRBJ2-5; D not resolved. V was pared by 5 bases and J by 1 base, with 9 bases between. The CDR3 length is 13 residues. CDR1 and CDR2 from the germline V gene are SGHRS and YFSETQ. The CDR3 sequence: CASSEVSQETQYF. CDR3 nucleotides: TGCGCCAGCAGTGAGGTGTCCCAAGAGACCCAGTACTTC. Drawing the rest from reference TRBV5-1 and TRBJ2-5, the complete variable domain is KAGVTQTPRYLIKTRGQQVTLSCSPISGHRSVSWYQQTPGQGLQFLFEYFSETQRNKGNFPGRFSGRQFSNSRSEMNVSTLELGDSALYLCASSEVSQETQYFGPGTRLLVL.

The gene calls are TRBV7-9 and TRBJ2-5; 13 bases are shared with TRBD2. This CDR3 region has 17 residues. Germline-derived CDR1 and CDR2 are SEHNR and FQNEAQ (reference sequence). The V segment lost 6 bases and the J segment 4 bases; nucleotides outside the gene matches: 11. As DNA, the CDR3 is TGTGCCAGCAGTTCCGTCGGGACTAGCGGGACTATAGAGACCCAGTACTTC. This codes for CASSSVGTSGTIETQYF.

The CDR3 DNA follows: TGTGCCAGCAGTCTCCGGGGGGGTCTTAGCTACGAGCAGTACTTC. Translation gives CASSLRGGLSYEQYF. The gene calls are TRBV27 and TRBJ2-7, with 8 bases fitting TRBD2. The CDR3 runs to 15 residues. J lost 3 bases, V lost 5 bases, and 9 bases had no gene match. In germline, CDR1 is MNHEY, CDR2 SMNVEV (reference sequence).

The chain combines TRBV11-2 with TRBJ2-7; TRBD1 is a possible D gene (5 bases). This CDR3 spans 12 amino acids. Germline V gene lookup returns CDR1 SGHAT and CDR2 FQNNGV. V lost 1 base and J 10 bases, leaving 11 bases between the germline ends. Here the CDR3 DNA reads TGTGCCAGCAGCTTAGGGGCTGGGGCACAGTACTTC. Protein product: CASSLGAGAQYF.

This clone appeared a single time. The chain carries TRBV27 and TRBJ2-1; 10 bases agree with TRBD2. In germline, CDR1 is MNHEY, CDR2 SMNVEV (reference sequence). This CDR3 contains 15 residues. V was pared by 0 bases and J by 6 bases, with 2 bases of the junction left unmatched. The CDR3 here is CASSLSAGGLNEQFF. Here the CDR3 DNA reads TGTGCCAGCAGTTTATCAGCGGGAGGGCTCAATGAGCAGTTCTTC.

The chain employs TRBV4-1 and TRBJ2-1, with TRBD1 matching over 8 bases. The V gene's germline CDR1 is MGHRA and CDR2 YSYEKL. The CDR3 spans 17 residues. Unmatched junction bases numbered 10, after V lost 5 bases and J lost 1 base. The DNA of the CDR3 is TGCGCCAGCAGCGTTTTCTACCGGGACAGGTCCTACAATGAGCAGTTCTTC. It is translated as CASSVFYRDRSYNEQFF.

V gene TRBV19 combines with J gene TRBJ1-3; D remains unclear. Germline lookup yields CDR1 LNHDA and CDR2 SQIVND (reference sequence). The CDR3 runs to 16 residues. Trimming removed 1 base from V and 0 bases from J, with 10 bases in between. DNA for the CDR3: TGTGCCAGTAGTATAGCTGGAGGTCACTCTGGAAACACCATATATTTT. Translating gives CASSIAGGHSGNTIYF.

This clone was seen only once. The V and J genes are TRBV4-3 and TRBJ1-2, with D unresolved. The V and J ends lost 0 bases and 0 bases respectively, with 8 bases between them. The CDR3 runs 15 residues. Germline CDR1 is LGHNA and CDR2 is YSLEER. The CDR3 sequence is CASSQDRLANYGYTF. The CDR3 DNA is TGCGCCAGCAGCCAAGATAGGCTAGCTAACTATGGCTACACCTTC.

Only one count was recorded for this clone. CDR3 DNA: TGCGCCAGCAGCCCCCCGGGCGGGGGGCGCGGTGAAAAACTGTTTTTT. This sequence encodes CASSPPGGGRGEKLFF. The chain carries TRBV4-1 and TRBJ1-4, with a weak D call TRBD1 (6 bases). In germline, CDR1 is MGHRA, CDR2 YSYEKL. The CDR3 runs 16 residues. V dropped 4 bases and J dropped 7 bases, with 19 bases sitting between them.

The V call is TRBV30, the J call TRBJ1-2; TRBD1 matches at 8 bases. The J segment lost 7 bases and the V segment lost 3 bases, leaving 7 bases of the junction unmatched. Germline V CDR1 and CDR2: GTSNPN, SVGIG (reference sequence). The CDR3 has 13 amino acids. The CDR3 DNA reads TGTGCCTGGAGGAGTGACAGGGGATCTGGCTACACCTTC. This sequence encodes CAWRSDRGSGYTF.

CDR3 nucleotide sequence: TGTGCCAGTAGTATATCCGGTCCCATTGTTAGCAATCAGCCCCAGCATTTT. It yields the protein CASSISGPIVSNQPQHF. V usage is TRBV19 and J usage is TRBJ1-5; D is undetermined. Germline CDR1 and CDR2: LNHDA and SQIVND (reference sequence). This CDR3 is 17 amino acids long. V was cut by 2 bases and J by 0 bases, with 14 bases left in between. Using reference TRBV19 and TRBJ1-5 for the parts outside the CDR3, the full variable domain is DGGITQSPKYLFRKEGQNVTLSCEQNLNHDAMYWYRQDPGQGLRLIYYSQIVNDFQKGDIAEGYSVSREKKESFPLTVTSAQKNPTAFYLCASSISGPIVSNQPQHFGDGTRLSIL.

The chain recombines TRBV13 with TRBJ2-2, with D uncertain. The CDR3 spans 15 residues. V was cut by 2 bases and J by 5 bases, with 12 bases left in between. In germline, CDR1 is PRHDT, CDR2 FYEKMQ (reference sequence). The CDR3 DNA sequence: TGTGCCAGCAGCTTACAGGTGTTCGGTACCGGGGAGCTGTTTTTT. This sequence encodes CASSLQVFGTGELFF. The full variable domain, completed using reference TRBV13 and TRBJ2-2, is AAGVIQSPRHLIKEKRETATLKCYPIPRHDTVYWYQQGPGQDPQFLISFYEKMQSDKGSIPDRFSAQQFSDYHSELNMSSLELGDSALYFCASSLQVFGTGELFFGEGSRLTVL.

The rearrangement joins TRBV5-1 to TRBJ2-3; 11 nucleotides agree with TRBD2. This CDR3 has 16 residues. Losses at the gene ends were 4 bases for V and 5 bases for J; bases not matched to a gene: 9. Germline values: CDR1 SGHRS, CDR2 YFSETQ. In DNA form, the CDR3 reads TGCGCCAGCAGCGTAGGACTAGCGGGCAGAGAAGATACGCAGTATTTT. Translated, it gives CASSVGLAGREDTQYF.

The chain recombines TRBV9 with TRBJ2-7; 10 positions match TRBD2. CDR3 length equals 16 residues. Germline V CDR1 and CDR2: SGDLS, YYNGEE. V shed 0 bases and J 0 bases; nucleotides not matched to a gene: 3. CDR3 protein: CASSVAAGGSSYEQYF. CDR3 in DNA: TGTGCCAGCAGCGTAGCAGCGGGAGGGAGCTCCTACGAGCAGTACTTC.

V is TRBV6-1 and J is TRBJ2-7, with 8 bases lining up with TRBD1. The germline V gene encodes CDR1 MNHNS and CDR2 SASEGT. The CDR3 consists of 14 residues. With V trimmed by 2 bases and J by 7 bases, 7 bases remained unmatched. The CDR3 DNA reads as TGTGCCAGCAGTGAATTCAGGGGGCCGGGGGAGCAGTACTTC. This codes for CASSEFRGPGEQYF.

In this sample, this clone turned up once. The rearrangement joins TRBV7-2 to TRBJ1-5; weak D call: TRBD1 (6 bases). The CDR3 contains 15 residues. The ends were cut back, 5 bases at V and 1 base at J, with 12 bases in the middle. CDR1 is SGHTA and CDR2 is FQGNSA in the germline V gene. The CDR3 nucleotides read TGTGCCAGCAGCCCCGGGACACCGAGCAATCAGCCCCAGCATTTT. It yields the protein CASSPGTPSNQPQHF.

V usage is TRBV5-1 and J usage is TRBJ2-1; D might be TRBD1 (6 bases). The CDR3 runs to 14 residues. Germline CDR1 SGHRS, CDR2 YFSETQ. The V end was cut by 0 bases, the J end by 4 bases, with 8 bases between. The DNA for the CDR3 is TGCGCCAGCAGCTTGGGACAGGAATACAATGAGCAGTTCTTC. Residues: CASSLGQEYNEQFF.

The rearrangement links TRBV20-1 to TRBJ2-1, with D maybe TRBD1 (6 bases). The CDR3 covers 10 residues. V gave up 6 bases and J gave up 14 bases, with 14 bases separating them. Germline assignment: CDR1 DFQATT and CDR2 SNEGSKA (reference sequence). DNA of the CDR3: TGCAGTGCGCCCCACAGGGCCAAGTTCTTC. The encoded protein is CSAPHRAKFF.

The chain uses TRBV28 and TRBJ2-7; 8 positions match TRBD2. Germline values: CDR1 MDHEN, CDR2 SYDVKM. Germline trimming cut 10 bases from V and 2 bases from J; bases unmatched to any gene: 7. The CDR3 spans 13 residues. The CDR3 spells CATGRGDPYEQYF. The CDR3 DNA reads TGTGCCACCGGGAGGGGGGACCCCTACGAGCAGTACTTC.

The chain joins TRBV15 to TRBJ2-5, with a weak D call TRBD1 (5 bases). The ends were cut back, 0 bases at V and 5 bases at J, with 13 bases in the middle. This CDR3 is 15 amino acids long. Germline lookup yields CDR1 LNHNV and CDR2 YYDKDF (reference sequence). The CDR3 sequence: CATSREARAVETQYF. The CDR3 DNA is TGTGCCACCAGCAGAGAGGCCAGGGCGGTCGAGACCCAGTACTTC. The variable domain in full, with the rest retrieved from reference TRBV15 and TRBJ2-5, is DAMVIQNPRYQVTQFGKPVTLSCSQTLNHNVMYWYQQKSSQAPKLLFHYYDKDFNNEADTPDNFQSRRPNTSFCFLDIRSPGLGDTAMYLCATSREARAVETQYFGPGTRLLVL.

The V call is TRBV27, the J call TRBJ2-7; 10 bases agree with TRBD1. Germline values: CDR1 MNHEY, CDR2 SMNVEV (reference sequence). The CDR3 loop spans 16 amino acids. V was pared by 5 bases and J by 3 bases, with 10 bases of the junction left unmatched. The CDR3 sequence: CASSRAGTGAFYEQYF. The CDR3, as DNA: TGTGCCAGCAGTAGAGCCGGGACAGGGGCATTCTACGAGCAGTACTTC.

V gene TRBV6-6 combines with J gene TRBJ1-5; TRBD1 matches 7 bases. CDR1 is MNHNY and CDR2 is SVGAGI in the germline V gene (reference sequence). The V gene end was trimmed by 5 bases and the J gene end by 4 bases; junction bases not matched to a gene: 5. This CDR3 is built from 14 residues. The CDR3 DNA is TGTGCCAGCAGTCCGGGACAGAGGAATCAGCCCCAGCATTTT. It encodes CASSPGQRNQPQHF.

The chain uses TRBV19 and TRBJ2-1; TRBD2 aligns across 9 bases. V dropped 4 bases and J dropped 11; count of bases not matched to a gene: 9. CDR1 and CDR2 (germline): LNHDA, SQIVND (reference sequence). CDR3 length: 14 residues. This chain's CDR3 is CASSTTFSGSKQFF. CDR3 in DNA: TGTGCCAGTAGTACAACATTTAGCGGGAGCAAGCAGTTCTTC. The variable domain in full, completed from reference TRBV19 and TRBJ2-1, reads DGGITQSPKYLFRKEGQNVTLSCEQNLNHDAMYWYRQDPGQGLRLIYYSQIVNDFQKGDIAEGYSVSREKKESFPLTVTSAQKNPTAFYLCASSTTFSGSKQFFGPGTRLTVL.

The chain employs TRBV4-1 and TRBJ2-4; perhaps TRBD1 as D (6 bases). Per the germline V gene, CDR1 is MGHRA and CDR2 is YSYEKL. The CDR3 has 14 residues. V gave up 0 bases and J gave up 7 bases, with 10 bases separating them. For the CDR3, the DNA is TGCGCCAGCAGCCAAGATACAGGGTGGAACATTCAGTACTTC. Encoded protein: CASSQDTGWNIQYF.